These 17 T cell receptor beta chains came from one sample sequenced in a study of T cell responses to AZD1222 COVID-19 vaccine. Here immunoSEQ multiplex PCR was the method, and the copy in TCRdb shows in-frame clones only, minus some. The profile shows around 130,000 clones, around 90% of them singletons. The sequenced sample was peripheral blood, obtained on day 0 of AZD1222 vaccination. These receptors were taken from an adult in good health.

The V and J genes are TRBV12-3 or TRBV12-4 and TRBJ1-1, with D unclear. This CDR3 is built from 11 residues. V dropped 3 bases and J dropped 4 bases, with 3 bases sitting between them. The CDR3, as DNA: TGTGCCAGCAGTTTTATCACTGAAGCTTTCTTT. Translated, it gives CASSFITEAFF.

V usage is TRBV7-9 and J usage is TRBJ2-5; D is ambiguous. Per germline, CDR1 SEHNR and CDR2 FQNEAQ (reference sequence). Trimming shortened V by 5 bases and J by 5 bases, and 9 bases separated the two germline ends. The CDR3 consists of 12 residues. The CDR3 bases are TGTGCCAGCAGCCGGTGGGGTGAGACCCAGTACTTC. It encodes CASSRWGETQYF.

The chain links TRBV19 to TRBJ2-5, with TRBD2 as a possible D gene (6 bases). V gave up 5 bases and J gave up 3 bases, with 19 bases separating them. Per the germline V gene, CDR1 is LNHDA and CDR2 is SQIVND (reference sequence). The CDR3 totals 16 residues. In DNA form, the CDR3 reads TGTGCCAGTAGTTCGAAGGGGAGGAGTATGGAAGAGACCCAGTACTTC. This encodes CASSSKGRSMEETQYF.

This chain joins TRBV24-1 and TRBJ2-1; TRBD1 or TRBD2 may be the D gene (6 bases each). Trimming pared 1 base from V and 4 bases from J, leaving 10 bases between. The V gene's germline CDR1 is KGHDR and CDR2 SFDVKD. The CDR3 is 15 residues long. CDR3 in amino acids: CATSDLWGAYNEQFF. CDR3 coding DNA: TGTGCCACCAGTGATTTATGGGGGGCGTACAATGAGCAGTTCTTC.

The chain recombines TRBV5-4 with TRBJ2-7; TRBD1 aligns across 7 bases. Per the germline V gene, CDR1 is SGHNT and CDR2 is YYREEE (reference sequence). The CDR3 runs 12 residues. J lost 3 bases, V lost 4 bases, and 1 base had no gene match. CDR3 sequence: CASSRDSYEQYF. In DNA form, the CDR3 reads TGTGCCAGCAGCCGGGACAGCTACGAGCAGTACTTC. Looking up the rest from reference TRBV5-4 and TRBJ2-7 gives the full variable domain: ETGVTQSPTHLIKTRGQQVTLRCSSQSGHNTVSWYQQALGQGPQFIFQYYREEENGRGNFPPRFSGLQFPNYSSELNVNALELDDSALYLCASSRDSYEQYFGPGTRLTVT.

The CDR3 DNA sequence: TGCAGCGCCGGGAACGGGGGAGGCTACACCTTC. This sequence encodes CSAGNGGGYTF. The genes are TRBV29-1 and TRBJ1-2, with a weak D call TRBD1 (5 bases). The CDR3 consists of 11 residues. Per the germline V gene, CDR1 is SQVTM and CDR2 is ANQGSEA. The V and J ends lost 7 bases and 8 bases respectively, with 14 bases between them.

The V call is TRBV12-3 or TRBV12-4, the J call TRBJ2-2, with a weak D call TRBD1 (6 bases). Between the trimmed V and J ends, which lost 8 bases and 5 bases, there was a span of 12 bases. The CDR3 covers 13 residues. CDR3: CASCRTATGELFF. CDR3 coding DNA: TGTGCCAGCTGCCGGACAGCTACCGGGGAGCTGTTTTTT.

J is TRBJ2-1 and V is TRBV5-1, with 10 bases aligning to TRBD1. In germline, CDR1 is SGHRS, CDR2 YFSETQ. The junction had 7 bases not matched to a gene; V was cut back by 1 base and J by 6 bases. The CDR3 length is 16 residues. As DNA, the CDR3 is TGCGCCAGCAGCTTGACGGGACAGGGGTATCGCAATGAGCAGTTCTTC. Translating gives CASSLTGQGYRNEQFF.

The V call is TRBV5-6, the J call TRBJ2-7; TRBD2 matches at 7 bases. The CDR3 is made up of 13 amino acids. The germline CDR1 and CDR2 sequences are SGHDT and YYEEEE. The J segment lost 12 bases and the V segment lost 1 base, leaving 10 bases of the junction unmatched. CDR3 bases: TGTGCCAGCAGCTTGATCCGACTAGCCGGCTTGTACTTC. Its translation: CASSLIRLAGLYF.

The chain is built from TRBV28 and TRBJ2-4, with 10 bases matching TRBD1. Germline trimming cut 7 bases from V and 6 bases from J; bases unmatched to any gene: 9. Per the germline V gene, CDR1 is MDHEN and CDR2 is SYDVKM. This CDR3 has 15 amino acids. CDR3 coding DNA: TGTGCCAGCACCCCGCAGGGACAGGGGAGAAACATTCAGTACTTC. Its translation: CASTPQGQGRNIQYF.

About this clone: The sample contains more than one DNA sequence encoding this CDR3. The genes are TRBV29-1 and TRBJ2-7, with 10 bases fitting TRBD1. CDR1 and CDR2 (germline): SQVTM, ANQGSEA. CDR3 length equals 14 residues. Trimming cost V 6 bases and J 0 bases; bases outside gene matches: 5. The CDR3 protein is CSVGRQGASYEQYF. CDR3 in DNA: TGCAGCGTCGGGCGACAGGGGGCCTCCTACGAGCAGTACTTC.

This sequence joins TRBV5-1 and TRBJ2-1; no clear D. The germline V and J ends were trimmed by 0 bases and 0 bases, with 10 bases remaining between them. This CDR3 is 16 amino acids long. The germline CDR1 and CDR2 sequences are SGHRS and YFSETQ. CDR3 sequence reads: CASSLEGPSSYNEQFF. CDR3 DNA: TGCGCCAGCAGCTTGGAAGGGCCGAGCTCCTACAATGAGCAGTTCTTC. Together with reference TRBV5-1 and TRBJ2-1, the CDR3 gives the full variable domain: KAGVTQTPRYLIKTRGQQVTLSCSPISGHRSVSWYQQTPGQGLQFLFEYFSETQRNKGNFPGRFSGRQFSNSRSEMNVSTLELGDSALYLCASSLEGPSSYNEQFFGPGTRLTVL.

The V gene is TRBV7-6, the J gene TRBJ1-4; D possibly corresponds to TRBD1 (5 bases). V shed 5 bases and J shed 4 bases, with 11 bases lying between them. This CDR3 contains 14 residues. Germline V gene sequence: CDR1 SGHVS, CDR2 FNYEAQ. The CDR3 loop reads CASSNQGINEKLFF. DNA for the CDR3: TGTGCCAGCAGCAACCAGGGTATTAATGAAAAACTGTTTTTT.

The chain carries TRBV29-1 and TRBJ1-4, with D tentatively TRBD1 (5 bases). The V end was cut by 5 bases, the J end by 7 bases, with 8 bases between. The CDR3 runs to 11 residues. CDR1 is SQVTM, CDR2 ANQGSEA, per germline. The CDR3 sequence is CSVTGGEKLFF. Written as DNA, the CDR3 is TGCAGCGTTACAGGCGGTGAAAAACTGTTTTTT.

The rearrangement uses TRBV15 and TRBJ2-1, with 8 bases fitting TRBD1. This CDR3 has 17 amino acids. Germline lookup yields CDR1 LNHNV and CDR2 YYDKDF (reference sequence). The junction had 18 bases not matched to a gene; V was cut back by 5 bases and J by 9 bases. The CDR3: CATSGAPLGRGQSEQFF. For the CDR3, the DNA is TGTGCCACCAGCGGAGCCCCCCTTGGCAGGGGGCAATCTGAGCAGTTCTTC.

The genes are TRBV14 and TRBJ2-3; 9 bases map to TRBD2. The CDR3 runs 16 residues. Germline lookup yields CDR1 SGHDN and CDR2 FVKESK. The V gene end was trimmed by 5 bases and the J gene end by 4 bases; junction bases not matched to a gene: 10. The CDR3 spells CASSFRLAGGPDTQYF. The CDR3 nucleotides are TGTGCCAGCAGCTTCCGACTGGCGGGAGGGCCAGATACGCAGTATTTT.

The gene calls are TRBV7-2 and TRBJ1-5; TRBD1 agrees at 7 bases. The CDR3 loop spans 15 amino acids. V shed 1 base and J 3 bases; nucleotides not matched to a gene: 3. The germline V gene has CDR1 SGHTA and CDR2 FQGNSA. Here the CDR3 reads CASSLEGAINQPQHF. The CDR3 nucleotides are TGTGCCAGCAGCTTAGAGGGGGCGATCAATCAGCCCCAGCATTTT.